The 11 T cell receptor beta chains in this list originate from one sample, sequenced in a study of chemoradiotherapy in HPV16-positive cancers. Here immunoSEQ multiplex PCR was the method, and the copy in TCRdb shows in-frame clones only, minus some. This sample yields around 7,000 clones, of which roughly 80% are seen a single time; over 5% belongs to the top ten. The sample in question was tumor tissue, obtained from a patient who underwent chemoradiotherapy. These receptors originate from a human donor with HPV-associated anogenital cancer.

The V and J genes are TRBV7-8 and TRBJ1-1; 7 nucleotides align to TRBD1. The trim removed 7 bases at V and 10 bases at J, leaving 15 bases unmatched. The CDR3 is 14 residues long. CDR1 is SGHVS, CDR2 FQNEAQ, per germline. CDR3 sequence (DNA): TGTGCCAGCAAACCAACAGGGGACCTGGGGGGAGCTTTCTTT. Protein: CASKPTGDLGGAFF.

The chain uses TRBV30 and TRBJ2-3; maybe TRBD1 (6 bases). This CDR3 spans 15 amino acids. Trimming removed 4 bases from V and 4 bases from J, with 18 bases in between. Germline V CDR1 and CDR2: GTSNPN, SVGIG (reference sequence). For the CDR3, the DNA is TGTGCCTGGACCCCTTCAGGGGTCGGGCCAGATACGCAGTATTTT. Encoded protein: CAWTPSGVGPDTQYF.

This rearrangement joins TRBV5-5 to TRBJ1-3; tentatively, D is TRBD1 (5 bases). The CDR3 runs 16 residues. Between the trimmed V and J ends, which lost 0 bases and 4 bases, there was a span of 14 bases. The germline gives CDR1 SGHKS, CDR2 YYEKEE (reference sequence). The CDR3 loop is CASSLGDVGIGNTIYF. CDR3 sequence (DNA): TGTGCCAGCAGCTTGGGGGACGTAGGTATCGGAAACACCATATATTTT.

The chain links TRBV2 to TRBJ1-1; D gene uncertain. This CDR3 is built from 14 residues. V lost 2 bases and J 11 bases, leaving 18 bases between the germline ends. Germline-derived CDR1 and CDR2 are SNHLY and FYNNEI. Written as DNA, the CDR3 is TGTGCCAGCAGTGAAAGTCGGTCAGCTTATGAGGCTTTCTTT. This gives the protein CASSESRSAYEAFF.

V is TRBV14 and J is TRBJ1-4; D uncertain. In germline, CDR1 is SGHDN, CDR2 FVKESK. CDR3 size: 17 residues. The ends were cut back, 1 base at V and 5 bases at J, with 17 bases in the middle. The CDR3 spells CASSQGTSGGANEKLFF. CDR3 coding DNA: TGTGCCAGCAGCCAAGGCACCTCAGGAGGTGCGAATGAAAAACTGTTTTTT.

V gene TRBV7-2 combines with J gene TRBJ2-2, with D possibly being TRBD2 (6 bases). The length of the CDR3 is 15 residues. V was shortened by 5 bases and J by 2 bases, with 12 bases between the two germline ends. The germline V gene encodes CDR1 SGHTA and CDR2 FQGNSA. The CDR3 spells CASSLGAGNTGELFF. In nucleotides, the CDR3 is TGTGCCAGCAGCCTAGGGGCGGGAAACACCGGGGAGCTGTTTTTT.

The chain joins TRBV5-6 to TRBJ2-3, with TRBD2 as a possible D gene (5 bases). This CDR3 has 15 residues. V was shortened by 0 bases and J by 10 bases, with 18 bases between the two germline ends. The germline CDR1 and CDR2 sequences are SGHDT and YYEEEE. CDR3 DNA: TGTGCCAGCAGCTTGGGATGGGAGTCCCCATCCCCGCAGTATTTT. Amino acids: CASSLGWESPSPQYF.

The chain joins TRBV2 to TRBJ2-5, with unresolved D. The CDR3 has 13 amino acids. The V gene lost 0 bases and the J gene lost 1 base, with 3 bases spanning the gap. CDR1 is SNHLY and CDR2 is FYNNEI in the germline V gene. CDR3 loop: CASSEAVQETQYF. The CDR3 DNA follows: TGTGCCAGCAGTGAAGCCGTCCAAGAGACCCAGTACTTC.

In this sample, this clone turned up once. This chain connects TRBV4-1 to TRBJ2-7; 7 bases are shared with TRBD1. The CDR3 runs 18 residues. The ends lost 1 base at V and 4 bases at J; junction bases unmatched: 16. Germline V gene lookup returns CDR1 MGHRA and CDR2 YSYEKL. DNA of the CDR3: TGCGCCAGCAGCCAAGCCCTCCTAGGGGGCGATTTGGTTTACGAGCAGTACTTC. This encodes CASSQALLGGDLVYEQYF.

The chain employs TRBV10-3 and TRBJ2-3; D possibly matches TRBD1 or TRBD2 (5 bases each). This CDR3 is built from 14 residues. The germline CDR1 and CDR2 sequences are ENHRY and SYGVKD. Between the trimmed V and J ends, which lost 6 bases and 2 bases, there was a span of 12 bases. CDR3 DNA sequence: TGTGCCATCAGCCGGGACGGCTACACAGATACGCAGTATTTT. It encodes CAISRDGYTDTQYF.

This chain joins TRBV5-4 and TRBJ1-2, with TRBD1 identical over 11 bases. This CDR3 comprises 14 residues. Germline V CDR1 and CDR2: SGHNT, YYREEE (reference sequence). The V segment lost 4 bases and the J segment 6 bases; nucleotides outside the gene matches: 5. The CDR3 region has the DNA TGTGCCAGCAGCCTCCGGGACAGGGGGGATGGCTACACCTTC. Amino acids: CASSLRDRGDGYTF.